A selection of T cell receptor beta chains follows, all from one sample in a study of blood T cell repertoires in COVID-19. The protocol was immunoSEQ multiplex PCR, while the TCRdb copy is restricted to in-frame clones and leaves out a portion. Among a few hundred thousand clones listed, around 85% were seen once. The sequencing sample was made of peripheral blood. These receptors were obtained from a human donor in a cohort sampled during active COVID-19. Both conserved end residues are part of each CDR3. A D gene is named only where the DNA matches it firmly. Some rows mark clone size as missing; the rest say once, few, many or name a class of expanded clone.

>13|-|TRBJ1-2|-|TRBV6-5
TGTGCCAGCACCACAACAGGGATCTATGGCTACACCTTC
CASTTTGIYGYTF
>18|-|TRBJ2-1|TRBD2|TRBV7-9
TGTGCCAGCAGCTTAGTTGCGACTAGCGGTTCAACCTACAATGAGCAGTTCTTC
CASSLVATSGSTYNEQFF
>16|-|TRBJ2-1|-|TRBV4-1
TGCGCCAGCAGCCAAGAGTCACTAGGAGGATCCAATGAGCAGTTCTTC
CASSQESLGGSNEQFF
>13|-|TRBJ1-1|-|TRBV6-5
TGTGCCGACGTAGAGGCGCTGAACACTGAAGCTTTCTTT
CADVEALNTEAFF
>15|-|TRBJ1-4|TRBD1|TRBV30
TGTGCCTGGAGTGGGCCGACAGGGGCTAATGAAAAACTGTTTTTT
CAWSGPTGANEKLFF
>18|-|TRBJ1-5|TRBD1|TRBV12-5
TGTGCTAGTGGTTGGGCGGGACAGTCAAAAGGGGGCAATCAGCCCCAGCATTTT
CASGWAGQSKGGNQPQHF
>15|-|TRBJ2-7|TRBD1|TRBV7-9
TGTGCCAGCAGGGAGACCGGGACAGGCACCTACGAGCAGTACTTC
CASRETGTGTYEQYF
>13|-|TRBJ1-6|-|TRBV19
TGTGCCAGTCACGACAGACTTTTATCACCCCTCCACTTT
CASHDRLLSPLHF
>12|few|TRBJ1-2|-|TRBV6-1
TGTGCCAGCAGTGAGGGTCCTACAGTACCCCCCTTC
CASSEGPTVPPF
>15|-|TRBJ1-4|TRBD1|TRBV9
TGTGCCAGCAGCCTCAACAGGGGGCGTGGGGAAAAACTGTTTTTT
CASSLNRGRGEKLFF
>13|once|TRBJ2-7|-|TRBV12-3/TRBV12-4
TGTGCCAGCAGTTACGGTGTTTCCTACGAGCAGTACTTC
CASSYGVSYEQYF
>13|many|TRBJ2-7|TRBD1|TRBV6-5
TGTGCCAGCTCAAGATTCACAGGGGACGAGCAGTACTTC
CASSRFTGDEQYF
>14|few|TRBJ1-6|TRBD1|TRBV5-1
TGCGCCAGCAGCGTAGGACAGGAGAATTCACCCCTCCACTTT
CASSVGQENSPLHF
>20|-|TRBJ1-1|TRBD1|TRBV7-6
TGTGCCAGCAGCTTACATGGGCCGGGACAGCGAAACACCCTGAACACTGAAGCTTTCTTT
CASSLHGPGQRNTLNTEAFF
>13|-|TRBJ1-4|-|TRBV19
TGTGCCAGTAGTATAACCGGGGGTGAAAAACTGTTTTTT
CASSITGGEKLFF
>19|-|TRBJ2-7|-|TRBV21-1
TGTGCCAGCAGCAAAGTCGGACAACCGGGACAGGGGTCCTCCTACGAGCAGTACTTC
CASSKVGQPGQGSSYEQYF
>13|-|TRBJ1-1|-|TRBV13
TGTGCCAGCAGCTACTACTCGGGGACTGAAGCTTTCTTT
CASSYYSGTEAFF
>11|-|TRBJ2-3|-|TRBV20-1
TGCAGTGCTCCACGGGCAGATACGCAGTATTTT
CSAPRADTQYF
>14|-|TRBJ2-3|-|TRBV7-3
TGTGCCAGCAGCCCCGAGGAGGCTCGAGATACGCAGTATTTT
CASSPEEARDTQYF
>15|-|TRBJ1-4|-|TRBV9
TGTGCCAGCAGCGTAGCTGTTGGGGGCAGGGAAAAACTGTTTTTT
CASSVAVGGREKLFF
>15|-|TRBJ2-7|TRBD2|TRBV7-2
TGTGCCAGCAGCCTATGGACTAGAGAGATCTACGAGCAGTACTTC
CASSLWTREIYEQYF
>15|-|TRBJ1-5|-|TRBV2
TGTGCCAGCAGTGAATTGTCCACAGGGAATCAGCCCCAGCATTTT
CASSELSTGNQPQHF
>15|-|TRBJ1-4|-|TRBV7-9
TGTGCCAGCAGCTTAGTTGTCAGGGGCTGGGAGAAACTGTTTTTT
CASSLVVRGWEKLFF
>16|-|TRBJ2-3|TRBD2|TRBV7-6
TGTGCCAGCAGCCCCTCACTAGCGGGGGGCACAGATACGCAGTATTTT
CASSPSLAGGTDTQYF
>14|-|TRBJ1-1|-|TRBV6-1
TGTGCCAGCAGTTATGGGCAATTGAACACTGAAGCTTTCTTT
CASSYGQLNTEAFF
>14|-|TRBJ2-2|TRBD1|TRBV2
TGTGCCAGCGGGACAGGGGGCAGAACCGGGGAGCTGTTTTTT
CASGTGGRTGELFF
>16|-|TRBJ2-1|TRBD2|TRBV5-1
TGCGCCAGCAGCTTCTCACCGGGGGGGCAGGACAATGAGCAGTTCTTC
CASSFSPGGQDNEQFF
>15|-|TRBJ1-1|TRBD1|TRBV18
TGTGCCAGCTCACCACCGGACAGGGGAAACACTGAAGCTTTCTTT
CASSPPDRGNTEAFF
>18|-|TRBJ1-1|TRBD1|TRBV5-4
TGTGCCAGCAGCTCGGGCCGGACAGGGGGCGCGCCCGGCACTGAAGCTTTCTTT
CASSSGRTGGAPGTEAFF
>15|-|TRBJ1-2|TRBD1|TRBV7-9
TGTGCCAGCAGCTTTCTTGACAGGGAAACTGCTGGCTACACCTTC
CASSFLDRETAGYTF
>14|-|TRBJ2-2|-|TRBV27
TGTGCCAGCAGTTCACAGGGGAACACCGGGGAGCTGTTTTTT
CASSSQGNTGELFF
>18|few|TRBJ1-1|-|TRBV19
TGTGCCAGTAGTACCACAAACAGGGTTCTCACCGGGAACACTGAAGCTTTCTTT
CASSTTNRVLTGNTEAFF
>15|-|TRBJ2-1|TRBD2|TRBV27
TGTGCCAGCAGTTCAGATTCGGGGGGGCGCAATGAGCAGTTCTTC
CASSSDSGGRNEQFF
>12|-|TRBJ2-7|-|TRBV6-5
TGTGCCAGCAGCTCAACAGGGAACGAGCAGTACTTC
CASSSTGNEQYF
>12|-|TRBJ2-1|-|TRBV19
TGTGCTACCCGGGGATCGTACAATGAGCAGTTCTTC
CATRGSYNEQFF